This T cell receptor beta chain was captured by sequencing in a study of vaccination effects on CD4 cells after COVID-19. Study details: Before any sequencing was done, the ViraFEST assay used viral peptide pools to expand antigen-specific CD4+ T cells. Convalescent patients (three in total) were sampled early and late after vaccination. Post-vaccine specimens arrived a median 72 days past the second dose.

Comments on this clone: Its antigen is still unknown. At one boundary the junction diverges from the germline segment, which might be a read error.

The CDR3 is 13 amino acids. CDR1 and CDR2 from the germline V gene are SSHAT and FNYEAQ (reference sequence). Produced via immunoSEQ multiplex PCR; TCRdb's table is partial and in-frame only. The data show approximately 30,000 clones, with 75% seen just once and 5.5% to 8.5% held by the top ten. A roughly ten-day culture period preceded the isolation of CD4+ T cells. SARS-CoV-2 infected the person between March and December 2020, as confirmed by PCR. Participants got two doses of BNT162b2 or mRNA-1273 vaccine. V and J are TRBV7-7 and TRBJ2-2; the match to TRBD2 covers 7 bases. This TCR was sampled from a human donor who had a prior SARS-CoV-2 infection. The sample in question was CD4+ T cells from PBMCs cultured without peptide, obtained after COVID-19 vaccination. CDR3 amino acids: CASSSGAAGELFF. DNA of the CDR3: TGTGCTAGCAGCAGCGGGGCGGCCGGGGAGCTGTTTTTT.